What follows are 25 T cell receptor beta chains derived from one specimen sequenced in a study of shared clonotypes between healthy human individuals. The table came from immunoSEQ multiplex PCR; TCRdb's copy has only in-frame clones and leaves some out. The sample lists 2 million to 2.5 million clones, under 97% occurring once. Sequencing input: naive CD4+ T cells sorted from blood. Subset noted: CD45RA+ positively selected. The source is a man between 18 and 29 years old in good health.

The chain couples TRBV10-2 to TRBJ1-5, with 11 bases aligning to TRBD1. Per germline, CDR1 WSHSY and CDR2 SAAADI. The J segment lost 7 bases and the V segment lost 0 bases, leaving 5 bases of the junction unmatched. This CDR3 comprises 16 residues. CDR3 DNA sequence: TGCGCCAGCAGTGAGTCAGGGACAGGGGGTTCGCAGCCCCAGCATTTT. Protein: CASSESGTGGSQPQHF.

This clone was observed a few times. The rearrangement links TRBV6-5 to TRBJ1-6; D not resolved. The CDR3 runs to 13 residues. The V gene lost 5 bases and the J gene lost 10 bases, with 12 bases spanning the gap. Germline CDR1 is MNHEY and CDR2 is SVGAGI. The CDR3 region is CASSGRGGSPLHF. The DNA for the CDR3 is TGTGCCAGCAGTGGACGGGGTGGATCACCCCTCCACTTT.

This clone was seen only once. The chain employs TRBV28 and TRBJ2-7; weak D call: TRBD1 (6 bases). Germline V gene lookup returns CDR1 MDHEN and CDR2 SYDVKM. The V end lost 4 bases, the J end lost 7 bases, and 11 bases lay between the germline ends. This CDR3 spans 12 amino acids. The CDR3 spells CASSSRGGEQYF. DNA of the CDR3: TGTGCCAGCAGTTCCAGGGGCGGGGAGCAGTACTTC.

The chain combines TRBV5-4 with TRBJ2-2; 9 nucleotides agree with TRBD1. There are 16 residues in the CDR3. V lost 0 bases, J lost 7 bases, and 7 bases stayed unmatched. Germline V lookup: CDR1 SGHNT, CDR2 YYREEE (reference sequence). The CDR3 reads CASSLADRGASGELFF. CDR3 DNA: TGTGCCAGCAGCTTGGCGGACAGGGGCGCGAGCGGGGAGCTGTTTTTT. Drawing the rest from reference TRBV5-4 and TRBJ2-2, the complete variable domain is ETGVTQSPTHLIKTRGQQVTLRCSSQSGHNTVSWYQQALGQGPQFIFQYYREEENGRGNFPPRFSGLQFPNYSSELNVNALELDDSALYLCASSLADRGASGELFFGEGSRLTVL.

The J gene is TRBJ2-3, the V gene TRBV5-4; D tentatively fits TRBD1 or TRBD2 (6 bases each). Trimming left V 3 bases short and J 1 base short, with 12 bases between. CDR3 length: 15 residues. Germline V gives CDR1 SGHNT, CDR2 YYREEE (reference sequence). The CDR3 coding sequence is TGTGCCAGCAGCTCGAGGGGGGCCCGCACAGATACGCAGTATTTT. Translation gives CASSSRGARTDTQYF.

The CDR3 nucleotides read TGTGCCAGCAGCCAACAGGGACTCGGAAACACCATATATTTT. Protein: CASSQQGLGNTIYF. V usage is TRBV7-3 and J usage is TRBJ1-3, with D possibly matching TRBD1 (6 bases). Germline V gene lookup returns CDR1 SGHTA and CDR2 FQGTGA. The CDR3 is 14 amino acids. Trimming cost V 5 bases and J 4 bases, with 12 bases left between them.

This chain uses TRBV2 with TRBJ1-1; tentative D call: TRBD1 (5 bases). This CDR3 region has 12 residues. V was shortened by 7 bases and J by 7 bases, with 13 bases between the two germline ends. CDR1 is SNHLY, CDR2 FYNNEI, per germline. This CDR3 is CASTPDTSEAFF. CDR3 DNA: TGTGCCAGCACCCCGGACACTAGTGAAGCTTTCTTT.

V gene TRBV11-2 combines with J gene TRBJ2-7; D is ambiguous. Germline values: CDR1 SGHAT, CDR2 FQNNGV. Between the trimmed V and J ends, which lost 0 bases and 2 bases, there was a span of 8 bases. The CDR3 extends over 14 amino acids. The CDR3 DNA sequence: TGTGCCAGCAGCTTAGAAGTCGGTACCTACGAGCAGTACTTC. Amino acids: CASSLEVGTYEQYF. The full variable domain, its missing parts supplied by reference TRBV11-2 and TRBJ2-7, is EAGVAQSPRYKIIEKRQSVAFWCNPISGHATLYWYQQILGQGPKLLIQFQNNGVVDDSQLPKDRFSAERLKGVDSTLKIQPAKLEDSAVYLCASSLEVGTYEQYFGPGTRLTVT.

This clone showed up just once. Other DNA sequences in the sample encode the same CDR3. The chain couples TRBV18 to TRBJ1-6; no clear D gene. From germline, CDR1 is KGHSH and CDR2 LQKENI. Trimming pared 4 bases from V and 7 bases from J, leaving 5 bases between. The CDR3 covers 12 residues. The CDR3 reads CASSRPNSPLHF. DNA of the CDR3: TGTGCCAGCTCACGTCCAAATTCACCCCTCCACTTT.

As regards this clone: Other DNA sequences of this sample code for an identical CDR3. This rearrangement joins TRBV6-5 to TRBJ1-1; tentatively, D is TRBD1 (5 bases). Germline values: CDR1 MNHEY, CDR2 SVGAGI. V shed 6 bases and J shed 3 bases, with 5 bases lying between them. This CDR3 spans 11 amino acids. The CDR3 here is CASSRDTEAFF. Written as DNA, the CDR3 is TGTGCCAGCAGCAGGGACACTGAAGCTTTCTTT.

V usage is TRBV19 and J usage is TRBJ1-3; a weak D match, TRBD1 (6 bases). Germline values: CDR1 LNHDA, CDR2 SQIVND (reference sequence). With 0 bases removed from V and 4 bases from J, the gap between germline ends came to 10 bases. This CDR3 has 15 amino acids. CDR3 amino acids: CASSIEGAKGNTIYF. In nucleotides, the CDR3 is TGTGCCAGTAGTATAGAGGGGGCGAAAGGAAACACCATATATTTT.

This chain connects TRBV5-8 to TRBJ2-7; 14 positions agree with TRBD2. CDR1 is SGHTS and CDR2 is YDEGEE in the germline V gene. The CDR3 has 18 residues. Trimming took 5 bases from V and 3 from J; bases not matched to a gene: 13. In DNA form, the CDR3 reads TGTGCCAGCAGGGGACTAGCGGGAGACCCCGAAAACTACTACGAGCAGTACTTC. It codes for CASRGLAGDPENYYEQYF.

CDR3 sequence reads: CASSQLIGDGEFF. In nucleotides, the CDR3 is TGCGCCAGCAGCCAATTGATTGGTGACGGGGAGTTCTTC. The chain recombines TRBV4-3 with TRBJ2-1; D possibly corresponds to TRBD2 (5 bases). CDR3 length equals 13 residues. Germline lookup yields CDR1 LGHNA and CDR2 YSLEER. Trimming removed 2 bases at V and 14 bases at J, with 16 bases between.

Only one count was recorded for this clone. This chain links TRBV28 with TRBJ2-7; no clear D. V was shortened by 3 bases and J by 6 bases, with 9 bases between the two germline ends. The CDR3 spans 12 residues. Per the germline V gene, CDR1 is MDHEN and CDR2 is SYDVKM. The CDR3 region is CASSFLVPEQYF. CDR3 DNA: TGTGCCAGCAGTTTCTTAGTCCCCGAGCAGTACTTC.

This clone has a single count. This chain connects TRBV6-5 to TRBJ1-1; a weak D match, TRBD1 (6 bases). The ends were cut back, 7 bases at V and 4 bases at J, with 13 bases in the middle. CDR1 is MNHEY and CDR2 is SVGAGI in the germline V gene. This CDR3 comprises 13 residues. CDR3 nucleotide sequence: TGTGCCAGCAAGCAGGGGCTGCGCACTGAAGCTTTCTTT. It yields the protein CASKQGLRTEAFF.

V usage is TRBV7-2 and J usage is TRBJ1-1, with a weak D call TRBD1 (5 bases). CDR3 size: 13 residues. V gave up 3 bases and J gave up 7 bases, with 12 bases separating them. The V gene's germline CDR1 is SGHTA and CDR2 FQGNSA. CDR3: CASSFLDSLEAFF. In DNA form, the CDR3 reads TGTGCCAGCAGCTTCTTAGACAGCCTTGAAGCTTTCTTT.

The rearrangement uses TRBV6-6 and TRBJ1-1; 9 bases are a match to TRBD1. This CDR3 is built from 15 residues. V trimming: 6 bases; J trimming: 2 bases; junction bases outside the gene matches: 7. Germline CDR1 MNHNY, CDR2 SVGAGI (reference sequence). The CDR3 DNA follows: TGTGCCAGCAGGCATACGGACAGGGGTAACACTGAAGCTTTCTTT. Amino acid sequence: CASRHTDRGNTEAFF.

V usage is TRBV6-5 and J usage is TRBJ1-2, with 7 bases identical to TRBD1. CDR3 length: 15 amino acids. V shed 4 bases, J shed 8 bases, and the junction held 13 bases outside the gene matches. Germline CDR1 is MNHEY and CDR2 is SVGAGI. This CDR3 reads CASSSNTGEGRGYTF. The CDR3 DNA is TGTGCCAGCAGTTCCAACACAGGGGAGGGTAGGGGCTACACCTTC.

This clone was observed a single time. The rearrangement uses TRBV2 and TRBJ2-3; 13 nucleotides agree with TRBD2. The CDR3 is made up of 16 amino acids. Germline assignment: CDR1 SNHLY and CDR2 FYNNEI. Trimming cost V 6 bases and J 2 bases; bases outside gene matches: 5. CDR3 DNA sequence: TGTGCCAGCAGGGAGACTAGCGGGGGGATCACAGATACGCAGTATTTT. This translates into CASRETSGGITDTQYF.

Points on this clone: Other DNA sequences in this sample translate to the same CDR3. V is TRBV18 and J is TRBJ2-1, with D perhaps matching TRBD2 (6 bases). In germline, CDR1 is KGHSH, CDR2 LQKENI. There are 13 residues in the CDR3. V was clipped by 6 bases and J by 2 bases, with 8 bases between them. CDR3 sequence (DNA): TGTGCCAGCTCCCCGGGGGCCTACAATGAGCAGTTCTTC. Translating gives CASSPGAYNEQFF.

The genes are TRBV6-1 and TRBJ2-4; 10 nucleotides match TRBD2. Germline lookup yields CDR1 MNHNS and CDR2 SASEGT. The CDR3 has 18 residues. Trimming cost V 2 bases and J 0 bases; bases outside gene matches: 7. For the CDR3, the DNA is TGTGCCAGCAGTGAAACGGCTAGCGGGGGCCTAGCCAAAAACATTCAGTACTTC. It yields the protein CASSETASGGLAKNIQYF.

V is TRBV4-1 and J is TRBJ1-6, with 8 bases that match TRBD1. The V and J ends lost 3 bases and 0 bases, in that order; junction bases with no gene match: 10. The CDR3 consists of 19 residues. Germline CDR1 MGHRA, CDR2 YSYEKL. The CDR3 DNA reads TGCGCCAGCAGCCAGACGGCGCAGGGGGCGAGCTCCTATAATTCACCCCTCCACTTT. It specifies CASSQTAQGASSYNSPLHF.

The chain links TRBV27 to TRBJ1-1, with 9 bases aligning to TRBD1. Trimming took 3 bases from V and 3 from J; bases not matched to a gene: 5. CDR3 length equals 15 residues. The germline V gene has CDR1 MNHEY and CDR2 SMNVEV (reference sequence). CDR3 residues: CASSFSGTGYTEAFF. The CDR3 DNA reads TGTGCCAGCAGTTTTTCCGGGACAGGGTACACTGAAGCTTTCTTT.

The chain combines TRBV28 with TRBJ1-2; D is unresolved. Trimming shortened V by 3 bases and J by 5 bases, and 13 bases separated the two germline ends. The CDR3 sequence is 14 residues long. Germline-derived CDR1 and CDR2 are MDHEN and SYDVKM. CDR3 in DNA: TGTGCCAGCAGTTTCCACGGGATCTCATATGGCTACACCTTC. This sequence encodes CASSFHGISYGYTF.

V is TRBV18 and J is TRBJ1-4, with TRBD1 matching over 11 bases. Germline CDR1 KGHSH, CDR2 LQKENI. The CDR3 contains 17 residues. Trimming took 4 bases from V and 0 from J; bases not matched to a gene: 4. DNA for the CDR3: TGTGCCAGCTCACGCGGACAGGGGGCCGCAACTAATGAAAAACTGTTTTTT. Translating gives CASSRGQGAATNEKLFF.